Following are 18 T cell receptor beta chains from one sample sequenced in a study of T cell repertoires in cytomegalovirus infection. In TCRdb, the reads were re-called with MiXCR into one record per CDR3 protein. There are roughly 730,000 distinct CDR3 sequences in the sample; around a third occur only once, and about 18% lies in the top ten. Antigen specificity for these receptors is unknown. The sample in question was cultured PBMCs, obtained from culture after CMV antigen stimulation. These receptors were obtained from a human donor in good health (CMV status not recorded). Some clones in this sample may be carry-over from other donors' samples.

The chain employs TRBV6-2 or TRBV6-3 and TRBJ1-1, with D hard to call. CDR3 length: 14 amino acids. V was pared by 4 bases and J by 1 base, with 10 bases between. Germline lookup yields CDR1 MNHEY and CDR2 SVGEGT. The CDR3 DNA is TGTGCCAGCAGTTCGGGCGGGAGGAACACTGAAGCTTTCTTT. This translates into CASSSGGRNTEAFF.

V usage is TRBV5-1 and J usage is TRBJ2-3; no definite D call. CDR3 size: 13 residues. The V and J ends lost 5 bases and 2 bases respectively, with 9 bases between them. The germline CDR1 and CDR2 sequences are SGHRS and YFSETQ. The CDR3 nucleotides are TGCGCCAGCAGGGACGCCGCCACAGATACGCAGTATTTT. This codes for CASRDAATDTQYF.

This chain joins TRBV11-2 and TRBJ1-6; tentatively, D is TRBD1 (5 bases). Trimming shortened V by 3 bases and J by 8 bases, and 11 bases separated the two germline ends. Germline CDR1 and CDR2: SGHAT and FQNNGV. The CDR3 sequence is 14 residues long. The DNA of the CDR3 is TGTGCCAGCAGCTTCCAAGGGGTATATTCACCCCTCCACTTT. It is translated as CASSFQGVYSPLHF. The full variable domain, completed using reference TRBV11-2 and TRBJ1-6, is EAGVAQSPRYKIIEKRQSVAFWCNPISGHATLYWYQQILGQGPKLLIQFQNNGVVDDSQLPKDRFSAERLKGVDSTLKIQPAKLEDSAVYLCASSFQGVYSPLHFGNGTRLTVT.

Many counts were recorded for this clonotype. This CDR3 is CASRDNRAGGDEQYF. In nucleotides, the CDR3 is TGTGCCAGCAGGGATAATCGCGCCGGGGGGGACGAGCAGTACTTC. The chain couples TRBV7-2 to TRBJ2-7, with 8 bases identical to TRBD2. This CDR3 spans 15 amino acids. Trimming removed 6 bases from V and 5 bases from J; junction bases left unmatched: 12. Germline V gene lookup returns CDR1 SGHTA and CDR2 FQGNSA.

This clonotype was counted a few times. The chain uses TRBV4-3 and TRBJ2-5, with 12 bases identical to TRBD2. After removal of 1 base from V and 4 bases from J, the junction contained 4 bases not matched to a gene. The CDR3 is made up of 16 amino acids. Germline CDR1 reads LGHNA; CDR2 reads YSLEER. CDR3: CASSQGVLAGGETQYF. CDR3 sequence (DNA): TGCGCCAGCAGCCAAGGGGTACTAGCGGGAGGAGAGACCCAGTACTTC.

This clonotype was recorded a few times. The J gene is TRBJ2-7, the V gene TRBV27; the D gene is possibly TRBD1 (5 bases). Trimming took 6 bases from V and 3 from J, leaving 18 bases between them. Germline lookup yields CDR1 MNHEY and CDR2 SMNVEV (reference sequence). The CDR3 totals 15 residues. The CDR3 is CASRTTWQGDYEQYF. For the CDR3, the DNA is TGTGCCAGCAGGACGACCTGGCAGGGTGACTACGAGCAGTACTTC.

There are many counts of this clonotype. The chain couples TRBV7-9 to TRBJ1-5; no clear D. With 5 bases removed from V and 3 bases from J, the gap between germline ends came to 11 bases. This CDR3 spans 14 amino acids. The V gene's germline CDR1 is SEHNR and CDR2 FQNEAQ (reference sequence). CDR3 loop: CASSPTGNNQPQHF. The DNA for the CDR3 is TGTGCCAGCAGCCCCACCGGGAACAATCAGCCCCAGCATTTT.

CDR3 DNA: TGCAGTACGAGGCAGTGGGGATTGAACACTGAAGCTTTCTTT. This sequence encodes CSTRQWGLNTEAFF. This chain connects TRBV20-1 to TRBJ1-1; D gene uncertain. The CDR3 spans 14 residues. Trimming cost V 8 bases and J 0 bases, with 16 bases left between them. Germline CDR1 is DFQATT and CDR2 is SNEGSKA (reference sequence).

The V gene is TRBV30, the J gene TRBJ2-2, with a tentative D call TRBD1 (6 bases). The germline CDR1 and CDR2 sequences are GTSNPN and SVGIG (reference sequence). The CDR3 covers 13 residues. Deletions cut 3 bases from V and 3 bases from J, with 8 bases between. CDR3: CAWRDRYTGELFF. The CDR3 DNA sequence: TGTGCCTGGAGGGACAGATACACCGGGGAGCTGTTTTTT.

V is TRBV6-1 and J is TRBJ1-1, with D possibly TRBD1 on 6 matching bases. Germline CDR1 reads MNHNS; CDR2 reads SASEGT. The CDR3 runs 15 residues. V shed 2 bases and J shed 2 bases, with 12 bases lying between them. The CDR3 bases are TGTGCCAGCAGTGAACCGTGGACAGTTAACACTGAAGCTTTCTTT. This translates into CASSEPWTVNTEAFF.

The rearrangement uses TRBV7-6 and TRBJ1-1; D perhaps matches TRBD1 (5 bases). The germline V gene has CDR1 SGHVS and CDR2 FNYEAQ. V was shortened by 4 bases and J by 3 bases, with 18 bases between the two germline ends. This CDR3 has 16 amino acids. CDR3 in amino acids: CASSSRRQGRDTEAFF. In nucleotides, the CDR3 is TGTGCCAGCAGCTCAAGACGTCAGGGTAGGGACACTGAAGCTTTCTTT.

The V and J genes are TRBV4-1 and TRBJ1-2; maybe TRBD1 (5 bases). In germline, CDR1 is MGHRA, CDR2 YSYEKL. The ends were cut back, 4 bases at V and 3 bases at J, with 15 bases in the middle. The CDR3 sequence is 15 residues long. CDR3 residues: CASSPGLASDYGYTF. In nucleotides, the CDR3 is TGCGCCAGCAGCCCGGGACTTGCCTCTGACTATGGCTACACCTTC.

This clonotype was observed a handful of times. This CDR3 is CASRRDRGRQETQYF. As DNA, the CDR3 is TGTGCCAGCAGACGGGACAGGGGGCGTCAAGAGACCCAGTACTTC. The chain employs TRBV5-4 and TRBJ2-5, with TRBD1 identical over 12 bases. V lost 5 bases to trimming and J lost 2 bases; unmatched junction nucleotides: 4. Germline V gene data show CDR1 as SGHNT and CDR2 as YYREEE (reference sequence). The CDR3 contains 15 residues.

The chain employs TRBV3-1 and TRBJ2-4; perhaps D is TRBD1 or TRBD2 (5 bases each). The CDR3 is 16 amino acids. CDR1 is LGHDT and CDR2 is YNNKEL in the germline V gene (reference sequence). Trimming removed 4 bases from V and 1 base from J, with 14 bases in between. CDR3 amino acids: CASSRGGQGAKNIQYF. In DNA form, the CDR3 reads TGTGCCAGCAGCCGAGGAGGACAAGGGGCCAAAAACATTCAGTACTTC. Using reference TRBV3-1 and TRBJ2-4 for the parts outside the CDR3, the full variable domain is DTAVSQTPKYLVTQMGNDKSIKCEQNLGHDTMYWYKQDSKKFLKIMFSYNNKELIINETVPNRFSPKSPDKAHLNLHINSLELGDSAVYFCASSRGGQGAKNIQYFGAGTRLSVL.

Only a few counts were recorded for this clonotype. The chain links TRBV5-4 to TRBJ1-6, with TRBD1 identical over 7 bases. Per germline, CDR1 SGHNT and CDR2 YYREEE (reference sequence). Trimming took 0 bases from V and 11 from J; bases not matched to a gene: 2. The CDR3 has 13 amino acids. In nucleotides, the CDR3 is TGTGCCAGCAGCTTGGGGACAGGTACACCCCTCCACTTT. Translation: CASSLGTGTPLHF. Combining the CDR3 with reference TRBV5-4 and TRBJ1-6 gives the whole variable domain ETGVTQSPTHLIKTRGQQVTLRCSSQSGHNTVSWYQQALGQGPQFIFQYYREEENGRGNFPPRFSGLQFPNYSSELNVNALELDDSALYLCASSLGTGTPLHFGNGTRLTVT.

As for this clonotype: The junction and the germline gene differ at one end; a read error may be behind it. The rearrangement uses TRBV6-6 and TRBJ2-5, with no clear D. CDR3 length: 14 residues. Germline V gene data show CDR1 as MNHNY and CDR2 as SVGAGI (reference sequence). As DNA, the CDR3 is TGTGCCAGCAGTCCCGCCCCATTCCAAGAGACCCAGTGCTTC. Protein sequence: CASSPAPFQETQCF.

The chain links TRBV2 to TRBJ1-2; D remains ambiguous. The CDR3 length is 14 residues. The V end was cut by 5 bases, the J end by 3 bases, with 13 bases between. Germline V gives CDR1 SNHLY, CDR2 FYNNEI. As DNA, the CDR3 is TGTGCCAGCAGTCTACAAGGAATCCACTATGGCTACACCTTC. Protein product: CASSLQGIHYGYTF.

This clonotype was detected only a few times. The gene calls are TRBV7-2 and TRBJ2-4; TRBD2 aligns across 7 bases. V dropped 5 bases and J dropped 8; count of bases not matched to a gene: 6. The CDR3 has 13 amino acids. CDR1 is SGHTA, CDR2 FQGNSA, per germline. Written as DNA, the CDR3 is TGTGCCAGCAGCGTCGGACGGGGGGACATTCAGTACTTC. Encoded protein: CASSVGRGDIQYF.